The entry below gives a single T cell receptor beta chain sequence along with its context. The antigen remains undetermined. This sample is drawn from a study of CD8+ T cells in alopecia areata. V shed 7 bases and J shed 3 bases, with 9 bases lying between them. The germline V gene has CDR1 SQVTM and CDR2 ANQGSEA. This CDR3 is 12 amino acids long. Notes on the study in general: Sequenced scalp T cells also include alphabeta T cells resident in normal skin.

cDNA reverse transcribed from extracted RNA served as the sequencing template. The data were produced by immunoSEQ multiplex PCR, yet TCRdb's version contains in-frame clones alone and is incomplete. The data show under 40,000 clones, with 45% to 60% seen just once and around 38% held by the top ten. The rearrangement links TRBV29-1 to TRBJ2-2, with unresolved D. Specimen: NKG2D-high CD8+ T cells sorted from blood. The clonotype originates from a human donor with alopecia areata. The CDR3 coding sequence is TGCAGCGCTGATTGGGACACCGGGGAGCTGTTTTTT. Protein sequence: CSADWDTGELFF.